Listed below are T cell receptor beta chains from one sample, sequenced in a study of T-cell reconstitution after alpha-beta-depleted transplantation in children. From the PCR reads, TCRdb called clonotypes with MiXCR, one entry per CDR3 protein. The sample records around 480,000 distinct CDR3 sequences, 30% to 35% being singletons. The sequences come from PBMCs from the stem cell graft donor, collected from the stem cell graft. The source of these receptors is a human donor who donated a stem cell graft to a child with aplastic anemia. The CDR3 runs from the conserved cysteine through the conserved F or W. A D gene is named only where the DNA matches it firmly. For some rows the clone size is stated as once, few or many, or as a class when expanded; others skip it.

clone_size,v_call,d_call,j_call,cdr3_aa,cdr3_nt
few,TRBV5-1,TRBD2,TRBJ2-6,CASTGRAGANVLTF,TGCGCCAGCACAGGGAGGGCCGGGGCCAACGTCCTGACTTTC
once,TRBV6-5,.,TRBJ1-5,CASSYSGTPPGNQPQHF,TGTGCCAGCAGTTACTCAGGGACTCCCCCGGGAAATCAGCCCCAGCATTTT
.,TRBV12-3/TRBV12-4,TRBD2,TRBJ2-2,CASLPAGGAAGELFF,TGTGCCAGCCTCCCCGCGGGAGGGGCAGCCGGGGAGCTGTTTTTT
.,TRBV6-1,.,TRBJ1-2,CASQRGNYGYTF,TGTGCCAGCCAGCGGGGGAACTATGGCTACACCTTC
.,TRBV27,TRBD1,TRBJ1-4,CASSPGQPNNEKLFF,TGTGCCAGCAGCCCGGGACAGCCGAATAATGAAAAACTGTTTTTT
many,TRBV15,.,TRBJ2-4,CATSRASNIQYF,TGTGCCACCAGCAGGGCCTCAAACATTCAGTACTTC
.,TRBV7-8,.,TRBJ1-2,CASSPLPGTYGYTF,TGTGCCAGCAGCCCCCTCCCGGGGACCTATGGCTACACCTTC
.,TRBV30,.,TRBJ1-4,CAWSKEKLFF,TGTGCCTGGAGTAAAGAAAAACTGTTTTTT
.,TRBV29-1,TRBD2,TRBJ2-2,CSVTRTSGSLNTGELFF,TGCAGCGTGACCCGGACTAGCGGGAGCCTGAACACCGGGGAGCTGTTTTTT
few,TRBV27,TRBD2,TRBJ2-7,CASRSTGTSGEQYF,TGTGCCAGCAGATCCACCGGGACTAGCGGTGAGCAGTACTTC
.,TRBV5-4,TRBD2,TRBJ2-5,CASSAGGPQRETQYF,TGTGCCAGCAGCGCGGGAGGGCCGCAGAGGGAGACCCAGTACTTC
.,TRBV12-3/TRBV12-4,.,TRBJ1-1,CASSSRAMGTEAFF,TGTGCCAGCAGTTCCAGGGCTATGGGTACTGAAGCTTTCTTT
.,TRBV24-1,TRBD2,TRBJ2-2,CATSARVGLAGTGELFF,TGTGCCACCAGTGCCCGGGTGGGACTAGCGGGAACCGGGGAGCTGTTTTTT
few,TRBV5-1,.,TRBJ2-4,CASPTSRAKNIQYF,TGCGCCAGCCCGACATCGAGAGCCAAAAACATTCAGTACTTC
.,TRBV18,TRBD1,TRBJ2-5,CASSPGQGGETQYF,TGTGCCAGCTCACCAGGACAGGGTGGGGAGACCCAGTACTTC
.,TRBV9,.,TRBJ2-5,CASSVGLGGMETQYF,TGTGCCAGCAGCGTAGGCTTGGGGGGAATGGAGACCCAGTACTTC
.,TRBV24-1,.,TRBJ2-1,CATSDSQGNSYNEQFF,TGTGCCACCAGTGATTCCCAGGGTAACTCCTACAATGAGCAGTTCTTC
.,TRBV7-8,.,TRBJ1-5,CASSFRYSNQPQHF,TGTGCCAGCAGCTTCAGATATAGCAATCAGCCCCAGCATTTT
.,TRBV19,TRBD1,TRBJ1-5,CASRLMGQGNQPQHF,TGTGCCAGTAGGCTCATGGGACAGGGCAATCAGCCCCAGCATTTT
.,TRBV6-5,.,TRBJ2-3,CASRIADTQYF,TGTGCCAGCCGGATCGCGGATACGCAGTATTTT
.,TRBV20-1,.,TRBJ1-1,CSARGVQGVGGPFMNTEAFF,TGCAGTGCTAGGGGCGTCCAGGGTGTGGGGGGCCCCTTTATGAACACTGAAGCTTTCTTT
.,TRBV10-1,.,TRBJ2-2,CASSESTGELFF,TGCGCCAGCAGTGAGTCAACCGGGGAGCTGTTTTTT
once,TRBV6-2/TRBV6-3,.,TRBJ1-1,CASSYWDGTEAFF,TGTGCCAGCAGTTACTGGGACGGGACTGAAGCTTTCTTT
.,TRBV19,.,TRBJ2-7,CASSIPGVGYEQYF,TGTGCCAGTAGTATTCCAGGGGTGGGCTACGAGCAGTACTTC
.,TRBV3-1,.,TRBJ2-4,CASSQVWQGGNIQYF,TGTGCCAGCAGCCAAGTTTGGCAGGGGGGCAACATTCAGTACTTC
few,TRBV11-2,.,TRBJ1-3,CASSTGPGNTIYF,TGTGCCAGCAGCACAGGCCCTGGAAACACCATATATTTT
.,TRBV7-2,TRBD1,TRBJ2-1,CASSVDRVAEQFF,TGTGCCAGCAGCGTCGACAGGGTGGCTGAGCAGTTCTTC
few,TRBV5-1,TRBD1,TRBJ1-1,CASTPGTGNTEAFF,TGCGCCAGCACCCCCGGGACAGGGAACACTGAAGCTTTCTTT
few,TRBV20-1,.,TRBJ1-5,CSALQGVYSNQPQHF,TGCAGTGCATTACAGGGAGTTTATAGCAATCAGCCCCAGCATTTT
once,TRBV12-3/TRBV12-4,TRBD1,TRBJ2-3,CASRTGIRQPQYF,TGTGCCAGCCGGACAGGGATAAGGCAGCCCCAGTATTTT
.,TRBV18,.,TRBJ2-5,CASSPRDPRVETQYF,TGTGCCAGCTCACCTCGGGACCCCCGCGTGGAGACCCAGTACTTC
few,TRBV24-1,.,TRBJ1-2,CATSDGQDYGYTF,TGTGCCACCAGTGACGGGCAGGACTATGGCTACACCTTC
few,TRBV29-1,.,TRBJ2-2,CSVDRGFTGELFF,TGCAGCGTTGACCGGGGGTTCACCGGGGAGCTGTTTTTT
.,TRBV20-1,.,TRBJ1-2,CSARDSGAGENGYTF,TGCAGTGCTAGAGATAGCGGGGCAGGGGAGAATGGCTACACCTTC
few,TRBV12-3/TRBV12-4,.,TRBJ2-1,CASRRAVAAVHLEQFF,TGTGCCAGCAGGCGCGCCGTGGCGGCCGTCCACCTTGAGCAGTTCTTC
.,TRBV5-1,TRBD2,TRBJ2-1,CASSLLAGETYNEQFF,TGCGCCAGCAGCTTGTTAGCGGGAGAGACCTACAATGAGCAGTTCTTC
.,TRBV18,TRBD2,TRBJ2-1,CASSRSTGARLAGAYNEQFF,TGTGCCAGCTCACGCTCCACAGGGGCCCGACTAGCGGGGGCGTACAATGAGCAGTTCTTC
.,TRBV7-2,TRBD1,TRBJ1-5,CASSFRQGENQPQHF,TGTGCCAGCAGCTTTCGGCAGGGGGAGAATCAGCCCCAGCATTTT
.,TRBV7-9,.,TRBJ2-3,CAGWSGWVSDTQYF,TGTGCCGGGTGGTCCGGTTGGGTTTCAGATACGCAGTATTTT
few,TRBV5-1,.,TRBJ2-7,CASSPRDVRGGFHEQYF,TGCGCCAGCAGCCCGCGAGATGTTCGGGGTGGTTTCCACGAGCAGTACTTC
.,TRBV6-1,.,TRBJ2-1,CASSQGLSYNEQFF,TGTGCCAGCAGCCAGGGACTGTCCTACAATGAGCAGTTCTTC
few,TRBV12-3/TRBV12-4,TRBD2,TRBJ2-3,CASSQTSGVVDTQYF,TGTGCCAGCAGCCAGACTAGCGGTGTTGTGGATACGCAGTATTTT
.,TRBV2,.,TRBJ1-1,CARQEGSNTEAFF,TGTGCCAGGCAGGAGGGCTCGAACACTGAAGCTTTCTTT
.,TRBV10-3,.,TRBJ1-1,CAISESPEGAFF,TGTGCCATCAGTGAGTCGCCAGAAGGGGCTTTCTTT
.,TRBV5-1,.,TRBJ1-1,CASSAGHLNTEAFF,TGCGCCAGCAGCGCGGGACACTTGAACACTGAAGCTTTCTTT
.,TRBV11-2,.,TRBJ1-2,CASSLVEGDYGYTF,TGTGCCAGCAGCTTAGTTGAGGGGGACTATGGCTACACCTTC
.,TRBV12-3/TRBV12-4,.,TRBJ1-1,CASSFAGESTEAFF,TGTGCCAGCAGTTTTGCCGGGGAGAGTACTGAAGCTTTCTTT
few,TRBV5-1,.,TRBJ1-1,CASSLWVGLKQRMNTEAFF,TGCGCCAGCAGCTTATGGGTCGGTCTAAAACAGCGCATGAACACTGAAGCTTTCTTT
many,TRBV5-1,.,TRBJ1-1,CASSLARANTEAFF,TGCGCCAGCAGCTTGGCCAGGGCGAACACTGAAGCTTTCTTT
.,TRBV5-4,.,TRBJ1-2,CASRSGGNYGYTF,TGTGCCAGCAGGTCCGGGGGGAACTATGGCTACACCTTC
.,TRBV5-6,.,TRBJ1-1,CASTFGQGHTEAFF,TGTGCCAGCACCTTCGGGCAAGGACACACTGAAGCTTTCTTT
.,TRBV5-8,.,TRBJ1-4,CASSPIHREDEKLFF,TGTGCCAGCAGCCCGATCCACAGGGAGGATGAAAAACTGTTTTTT
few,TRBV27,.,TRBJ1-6,CASSPRDGGDSPLHF,TGTGCCAGCAGTCCGCGGGACGGGGGGGATTCACCCCTCCACTTT